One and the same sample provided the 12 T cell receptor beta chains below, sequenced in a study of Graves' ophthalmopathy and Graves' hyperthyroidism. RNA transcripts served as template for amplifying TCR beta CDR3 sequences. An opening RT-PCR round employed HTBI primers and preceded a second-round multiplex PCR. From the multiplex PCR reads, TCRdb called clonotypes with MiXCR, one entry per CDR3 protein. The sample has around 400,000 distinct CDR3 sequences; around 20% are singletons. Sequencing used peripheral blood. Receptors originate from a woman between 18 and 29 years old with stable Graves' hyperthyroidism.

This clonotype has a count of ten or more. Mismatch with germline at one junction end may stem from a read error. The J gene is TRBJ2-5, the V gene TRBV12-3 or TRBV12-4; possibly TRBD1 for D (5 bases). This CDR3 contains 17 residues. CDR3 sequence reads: CTSSPIPGKGWQETQYF. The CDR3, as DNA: TGTACCAGCAGCCCCATCCCAGGGAAAGGGTGGCAAGAGACCCAGTACTTC.

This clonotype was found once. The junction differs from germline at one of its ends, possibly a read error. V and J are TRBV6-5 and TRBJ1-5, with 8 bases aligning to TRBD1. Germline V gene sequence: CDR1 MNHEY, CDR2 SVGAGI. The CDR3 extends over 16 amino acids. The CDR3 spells CASSLSGGIGYQPQHF. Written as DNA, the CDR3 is TGTGCCAGCAGTTTATCAGGGGGCATTGGCTATCAGCCTCAGCATTTT.

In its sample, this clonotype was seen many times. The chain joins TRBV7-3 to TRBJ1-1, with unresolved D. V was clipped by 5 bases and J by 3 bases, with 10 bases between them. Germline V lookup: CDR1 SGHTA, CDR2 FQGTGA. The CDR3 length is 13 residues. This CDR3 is CASSGRRHTEAFF. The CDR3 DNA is TGTGCCAGCAGCGGACGGCGGCACACTGAAGCTTTCTTT.

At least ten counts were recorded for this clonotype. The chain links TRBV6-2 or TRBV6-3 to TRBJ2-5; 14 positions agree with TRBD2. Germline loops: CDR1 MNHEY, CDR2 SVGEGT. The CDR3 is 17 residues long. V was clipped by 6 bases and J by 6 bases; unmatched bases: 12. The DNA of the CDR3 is TGTGCCAGCAGACATCCCGGGACTAGCGGGAGTCGAAAGACCCAGTACTTC. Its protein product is CASRHPGTSGSRKTQYF.

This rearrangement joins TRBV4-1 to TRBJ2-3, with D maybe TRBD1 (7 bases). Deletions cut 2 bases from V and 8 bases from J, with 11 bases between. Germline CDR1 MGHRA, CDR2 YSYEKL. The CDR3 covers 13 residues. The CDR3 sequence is CASSQIQGGTQYF. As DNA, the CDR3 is TGCGCCAGCAGCCAAATCCAGGGGGGTACGCAGTATTTT.

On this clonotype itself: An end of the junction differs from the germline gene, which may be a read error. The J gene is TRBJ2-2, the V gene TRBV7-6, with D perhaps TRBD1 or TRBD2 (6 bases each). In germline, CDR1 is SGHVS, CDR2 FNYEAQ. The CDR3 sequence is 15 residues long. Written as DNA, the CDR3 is TGTGCCAGCAGCCAACAGGGACTGAACACCGGGGGGCTGTTTTTT. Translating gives CASSQQGLNTGGLFF.

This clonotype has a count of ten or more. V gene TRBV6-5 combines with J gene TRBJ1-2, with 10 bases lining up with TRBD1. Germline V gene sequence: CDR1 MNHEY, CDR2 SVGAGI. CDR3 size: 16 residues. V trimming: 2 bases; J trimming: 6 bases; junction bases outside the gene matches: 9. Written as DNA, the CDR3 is TGTGCCAGCAGTTACATTTCGACAGGGGGCGTCCATGGCTACACCTTC. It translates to CASSYISTGGVHGYTF.

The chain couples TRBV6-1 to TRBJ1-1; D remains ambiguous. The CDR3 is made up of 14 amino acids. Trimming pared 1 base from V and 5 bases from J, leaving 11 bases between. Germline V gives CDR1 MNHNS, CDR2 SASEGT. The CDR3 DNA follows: TGTGCCAGCAGTGAAGTGGGGTTGGAGACTGAAGCTTTCTTT. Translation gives CASSEVGLETEAFF.

The CDR3 nucleotides are TGTGCCAGCAGGGGACTAGCGGAGGGCTCCTACGAGCAGTACTTC. This gives the protein CASRGLAEGSYEQYF. The chain employs TRBV28 and TRBJ2-7, with 11 bases that match TRBD2. The CDR3 runs 15 residues. Germline V lookup: CDR1 MDHEN, CDR2 SYDVKM. V lost 6 bases to trimming and J lost 0 bases; unmatched junction nucleotides: 4.

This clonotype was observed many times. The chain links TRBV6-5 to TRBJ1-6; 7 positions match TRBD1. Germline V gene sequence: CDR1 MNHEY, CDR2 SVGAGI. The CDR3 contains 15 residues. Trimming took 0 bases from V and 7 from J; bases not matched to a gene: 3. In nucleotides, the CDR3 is TGTGCCAGCAGTTACTCTGGGACAGTGAATTCACCCCTCCACTTT. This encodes CASSYSGTVNSPLHF.

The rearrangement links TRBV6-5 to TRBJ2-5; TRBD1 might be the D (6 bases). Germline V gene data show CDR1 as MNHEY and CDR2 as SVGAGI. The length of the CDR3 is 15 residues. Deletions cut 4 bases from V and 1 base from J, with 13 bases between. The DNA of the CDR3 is TGTGCCAGCAGTTTCGTTCGGGACACCCAAGAGACCCAGTACTTC. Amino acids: CASSFVRDTQETQYF.

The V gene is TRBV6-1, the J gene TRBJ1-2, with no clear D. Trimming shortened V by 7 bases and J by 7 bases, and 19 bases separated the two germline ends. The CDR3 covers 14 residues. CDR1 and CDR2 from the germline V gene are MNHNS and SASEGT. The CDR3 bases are TGTGCCAGCACTCCCCGAGGAGTAGAAGGTGGCTACACCTTC. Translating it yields CASTPRGVEGGYTF.